A single sample is the source of the 27 T cell receptor beta chains below, sequenced in a study of cytomegalovirus exposure and HLA in healthy donors. Primers included in the PCR were 60 Vbeta and 13 Jbeta primers. Clones were read by immunoSEQ multiplex PCR, and TCRdb kept only the in-frame ones, dropping some. The sample yields some 150,000 clones, approximately 82% seen once. The sequencing sample was made of PBMCs. Receptors originate from a man between 35 and 55 years old in good health and CMV-seronegative.

This clone was found a few times. The chain recombines TRBV19 with TRBJ1-4; 8 nucleotides align to TRBD1. Looked up from germline, CDR1 is LNHDA and CDR2 is SQIVND (reference sequence). Trimming removed 4 bases from V and 4 bases from J; junction bases left unmatched: 8. CDR3 length equals 16 residues. The CDR3 DNA follows: TGTGCCAGTAGTACGTTCGGACAGGGAGGTAATGAAAAACTGTTTTTT. As protein: CASSTFGQGGNEKLFF.

The chain recombines TRBV5-1 with TRBJ2-3; TRBD2 agrees at 7 bases. Trimming at V came to 4 bases and at J to 2 bases, leaving 13 bases not matched to a gene. Looked up from germline, CDR1 is SGHRS and CDR2 is YFSETQ. This CDR3 has 17 amino acids. CDR3 in DNA: TGCGCCAGCAGCCGTGAAACCGCTGGGGGGGTCACAGATACGCAGTATTTT. Translated, it gives CASSRETAGGVTDTQYF.

This chain uses TRBV7-2 with TRBJ1-6, with 10 bases fitting TRBD1. Germline CDR1 reads SGHTA; CDR2 reads FQGNSA. The CDR3 runs to 16 residues. V was clipped by 5 bases and J by 2 bases; unmatched bases: 3. The CDR3 coding sequence is TGTGCCAGCAGCCAGACAGGGGGCGCCTATAATTCACCCCTCCACTTT. Protein product: CASSQTGGAYNSPLHF.

This chain uses TRBV5-1 with TRBJ1-3; 8 positions agree with TRBD1. In germline, CDR1 is SGHRS, CDR2 YFSETQ. The CDR3 contains 17 residues. The J segment lost 0 bases and the V segment lost 0 bases, leaving 5 bases of the junction unmatched. The CDR3 DNA reads as TGCGCCAGCAGCTTGGGTGGGACAGGCCCCTCTGGAAACACCATATATTTT. Translated, it gives CASSLGGTGPSGNTIYF.

This sequence joins TRBV5-6 and TRBJ1-6, with D possibly matching TRBD1 (5 bases). This CDR3 has 14 amino acids. Germline V gives CDR1 SGHDT, CDR2 YYEEEE. Trimming left V 2 bases short and J 8 bases short, with 11 bases between. As DNA, the CDR3 is TGTGCCAGCAGCTTCCCAGGGAGGGATTCACCCCTCCACTTT. As protein: CASSFPGRDSPLHF.

This sequence joins TRBV15 and TRBJ1-1, with unresolved D. With 3 bases removed from V and 5 bases from J, the gap between germline ends came to 10 bases. In germline, CDR1 is LNHNV, CDR2 YYDKDF (reference sequence). The CDR3 runs to 13 residues. This chain's CDR3 is CATSRGSRTEAFF. In nucleotides, the CDR3 is TGTGCCACCAGCAGGGGTTCTAGGACTGAAGCTTTCTTT.

The rearrangement links TRBV5-4 to TRBJ2-1, with TRBD2 matching 13 bases. The CDR3 runs 15 residues. Per germline, CDR1 SGHNT and CDR2 YYREEE (reference sequence). V gave up 4 bases and J gave up 10 bases; unmatched junction bases: 8. The DNA for the CDR3 is TGTGCCAGCAGCCCGACTAGCGGGGGGCGCCAGGAGCAGTTCTTC. Its protein product is CASSPTSGGRQEQFF. The variable domain in full, completed from reference TRBV5-4 and TRBJ2-1, reads ETGVTQSPTHLIKTRGQQVTLRCSSQSGHNTVSWYQQALGQGPQFIFQYYREEENGRGNFPPRFSGLQFPNYSSELNVNALELDDSALYLCASSPTSGGRQEQFFGPGTRLTVL.

The chain has TRBV5-1 and TRBJ1-4; D may be TRBD1 (6 bases). V was shortened by 0 bases and J by 5 bases, with 11 bases between the two germline ends. Germline CDR1 SGHRS, CDR2 YFSETQ. The CDR3 is 15 residues long. In nucleotides, the CDR3 is TGCGCCAGCAGCTTGGTTACACAGGGAAATGAAAAACTGTTTTTT. Translated: CASSLVTQGNEKLFF.

This clone appeared a few times. The chain has TRBV6-4 and TRBJ2-3; 14 bases agree with TRBD2. CDR1 and CDR2 (germline): MRHNA, SNTAGT. Trimming at V came to 7 bases and at J to 0 bases, leaving 12 bases not matched to a gene. This CDR3 has 19 amino acids. The CDR3 loop reads CASNGLAGGISSSTDTQYF. The CDR3 DNA reads TGTGCCAGCAATGGACTAGCGGGGGGCATATCGTCTAGCACAGATACGCAGTATTTT.

In its sample, this clone was seen once. This CDR3 is CASSGILRQHSNQPQHF. DNA of the CDR3: TGTGCCAGCAGTGGCATTTTGCGACAGCATAGCAATCAGCCCCAGCATTTT. V and J are TRBV2 and TRBJ1-5; a weak D match, TRBD1 (5 bases). Deletions cut 4 bases from V and 0 bases from J, with 16 bases between. CDR3 length equals 17 residues. Germline V gene sequence: CDR1 SNHLY, CDR2 FYNNEI.

This chain links TRBV18 with TRBJ2-1; TRBD1 matches at 9 bases. V trimming: 5 bases; J trimming: 4 bases; junction bases outside the gene matches: 6. Per the germline V gene, CDR1 is KGHSH and CDR2 is LQKENI. This CDR3 has 15 amino acids. This chain's CDR3 is CASSNRDRDYNEQFF. The CDR3 DNA reads TGTGCCAGCTCAAACCGGGACAGGGATTACAATGAGCAGTTCTTC.

This rearrangement joins TRBV19 to TRBJ2-7, with 9 bases identical to TRBD1. The germline CDR1 and CDR2 sequences are LNHDA and SQIVND (reference sequence). This CDR3 is built from 15 residues. The J segment lost 2 bases and the V segment lost 4 bases, leaving 6 bases of the junction unmatched. The CDR3 nucleotides are TGTGCCAGTAGTAGCCCGGGACAGGGCGCCTACGAGCAGTACTTC. It translates to CASSSPGQGAYEQYF.

The rearrangement uses TRBV5-1 and TRBJ2-5; TRBD2 matches 7 bases. Germline V gene sequence: CDR1 SGHRS, CDR2 YFSETQ. The length of the CDR3 is 17 residues. Germline trimming cut 0 bases from V and 1 base from J; bases unmatched to any gene: 9. The CDR3 protein is CASSLERSGARQETQYF. The CDR3 nucleotides are TGCGCCAGCAGCTTGGAGAGGAGCGGGGCGCGCCAAGAGACCCAGTACTTC.

This chain joins TRBV6-1 and TRBJ2-1; 14 positions match TRBD2. Germline V gives CDR1 MNHNS, CDR2 SASEGT. The CDR3 is made up of 13 amino acids. V lost 8 bases and J lost 6; bases outside the gene matches: 0. CDR3 region: CASGLAGGNEQFF. The CDR3 coding sequence is TGTGCCAGCGGACTAGCGGGGGGCAATGAGCAGTTCTTC.

The gene calls are TRBV19 and TRBJ1-5; D may be TRBD1 (6 bases). The CDR3 is made up of 16 amino acids. V gave up 7 bases and J gave up 4 bases, with 20 bases separating them. CDR1 is LNHDA and CDR2 is SQIVND in the germline V gene (reference sequence). CDR3 in amino acids: CASTNPTGRANQPQHF. CDR3 nucleotides: TGTGCCAGTACCAATCCGACAGGCAGAGCGAATCAGCCCCAGCATTTT.

CDR3 bases: TGTGCCAGCAGCAAAGAAGGCGGGGCAATAAGCACAGATACGCAGTATTTT. It translates to CASSKEGGAISTDTQYF. The V call is TRBV21-1, the J call TRBJ2-3; the D segment call TRBD2 is taken from the table without a DNA check. TRBV21-1 is an annotated pseudogene. This CDR3 region has 17 residues.

The genes are TRBV5-4 and TRBJ2-1; TRBD2 agrees at 9 bases. J was trimmed by 7 bases and V by 1 base; bases with no gene match: 9. The CDR3 covers 16 residues. Germline lookup yields CDR1 SGHNT and CDR2 YYREEE (reference sequence). Here the CDR3 DNA reads TGTGCCAGCAGCTTGATAAGGCGGGGGGGAATTAATGAGCAGTTCTTC. Its protein product is CASSLIRRGGINEQFF.

This clone was seen a few times. The chain recombines TRBV6-5 with TRBJ1-3, with a tentative D call TRBD1 (5 bases). Germline V CDR1 and CDR2: MNHEY, SVGAGI. The CDR3 spans 14 residues. Deletions cut 7 bases from V and 3 bases from J, with 13 bases between. The CDR3, as DNA: TGTGCCAGCACCGAGCTCGGGGGTGGAAACACCATATATTTT. Its protein product is CASTELGGGNTIYF.

This chain links TRBV5-4 with TRBJ2-5; 8 positions agree with TRBD1. This CDR3 has 15 residues. The germline CDR1 and CDR2 sequences are SGHNT and YYREEE (reference sequence). V gave up 4 bases and J gave up 2 bases; unmatched junction bases: 7. The CDR3 reads CASSRTGLGQETQYF. CDR3 DNA sequence: TGTGCCAGCAGCCGGACAGGGTTGGGGCAAGAGACCCAGTACTTC.

The gene calls are TRBV4-1 and TRBJ2-7; tentatively, D is TRBD1 (5 bases). Trimming took 2 bases from V and 3 from J, leaving 14 bases between them. The CDR3 length is 15 residues. Germline assignment: CDR1 MGHRA and CDR2 YSYEKL. CDR3 coding DNA: TGCGCCAGCAGCCAAAGAGACGGACATATCTACGAGCAGTACTTC. Protein: CASSQRDGHIYEQYF.

The chain carries TRBV5-6 and TRBJ2-1; D might be TRBD1 (6 bases). This CDR3 has 15 amino acids. Germline loops: CDR1 SGHDT, CDR2 YYEEEE. Trimming left V 4 bases short and J 7 bases short, with 18 bases between. DNA of the CDR3: TGTGCCAGCAGCGAGGACCAGGGGCCCAGGAATGAGCAGTTCTTC. It yields the protein CASSEDQGPRNEQFF.

J is TRBJ2-6 and V is TRBV5-8; TRBD1 matches at 8 bases. Germline V gene data show CDR1 as SGHTS and CDR2 as YDEGEE. The CDR3 has 16 residues. The ends lost 0 bases at V and 4 bases at J; junction bases unmatched: 3. The CDR3 spells CASSLGTGPGANVLTF. CDR3 in DNA: TGTGCCAGCAGCTTGGGGACAGGGCCGGGGGCCAACGTCCTGACTTTC.

This clone was observed a few times. V gene TRBV30 combines with J gene TRBJ1-1; D unclear. Germline CDR1 reads GTSNPN; CDR2 reads SVGIG (reference sequence). The germline V and J ends were trimmed by 0 bases and 3 bases, with 8 bases remaining between them. This CDR3 region has 13 residues. The DNA for the CDR3 is TGTGCCTGGAGTGTACTTCACCACACTGAAGCTTTCTTT. It encodes CAWSVLHHTEAFF.

Here the CDR3 DNA reads TGTGCCAGCAGCTTATGGTCAGGGGAGTATGGCTACACCTTC. Amino acids: CASSLWSGEYGYTF. The V gene is TRBV7-9, the J gene TRBJ1-2, with D perhaps matching TRBD1 (6 bases). The germline V gene has CDR1 SEHNR and CDR2 FQNEAQ (reference sequence). This CDR3 is built from 14 residues. Trimming removed 2 bases at V and 5 bases at J, with 12 bases between.

There are a few counts of this clone. This chain joins TRBV9 and TRBJ1-4; 10 nucleotides match TRBD1. Looked up from germline, CDR1 is SGDLS and CDR2 is YYNGEE. The CDR3 has 15 amino acids. V shed 2 bases and J 7 bases; nucleotides not matched to a gene: 5. This chain's CDR3 is CASSVGGDRGEKLFF. The CDR3 DNA reads TGTGCCAGCAGCGTGGGAGGGGACAGGGGTGAAAAACTGTTTTTT. Full variable domain (missing parts from reference TRBV9 and TRBJ1-4): DSGVTQTPKHLITATGQRVTLRCSPRSGDLSVYWYQQSLDQGLQFLIQYYNGEERAKGNILERFSAQQFPDLHSELNLSSLELGDSALYFCASSVGGDRGEKLFFGSGTQLSVL.

The chain is built from TRBV11-2 and TRBJ1-2; 8 bases map to TRBD1. Germline V CDR1 and CDR2: SGHAT, FQNNGV. The trim removed 5 bases at V and 4 bases at J, leaving 6 bases unmatched. The CDR3 consists of 14 residues. CDR3 sequence reads: CASSPRQGIYGYTF. The CDR3 nucleotides are TGTGCCAGCAGCCCTAGACAGGGGATCTATGGCTACACCTTC.

This chain links TRBV6-1 with TRBJ2-1; the match to TRBD1 covers 9 bases. Germline trimming cut 8 bases from V and 4 bases from J; bases unmatched to any gene: 0. Germline CDR1 MNHNS, CDR2 SASEGT. The CDR3 has 12 amino acids. The CDR3 DNA reads TGTGCCAGCGGACAGGGGTACAATGAGCAGTTCTTC. Residues: CASGQGYNEQFF.